This T cell receptor beta chain was sequenced for a study of graft-versus-host responses after intestinal transplantation. Study in general: Recipients were given multivisceral, liver-intestinal, or isolated intestinal transplants. Study conclusions and caveats: High graft-versus-host to host-versus-graft T cell clonal ratios marked allografts of patients with graft-donor macrochimerism. Early declines in HvG clones that occurred post-transplant were associated with peak circulating GvH clone levels.

Profiled with immunoSEQ multiplex PCR; TCRdb holds only in-frame clones, not every one. The repertoire consists of nearly 90,000 clones, with 80% to 85% occurring once and the leading ten covering about a sixth. Germline V CDR1 and CDR2: MNHEY, SVGAGI. V was clipped by 11 bases and J by 0 bases, with 11 bases between them. This CDR3 spans 13 amino acids. Comment on this clone: Antigen specificity is unknown.

This chain links TRBV6-5 with TRBJ1-5; no definite D call. The sample here was unstimulated CD8+ T cells sorted from spleen or lymph node cells, taken before intestinal transplant. This sequence originates from a human donor who received an intestinal transplant. CDR3 region: CACSRDSNQPQHF. In nucleotides, the CDR3 is TGTGCCTGTTCCCGGGATAGCAATCAGCCCCAGCATTTT.